This TCR beta chain was documented in a study of shared clonotypes between healthy human individuals. At the level of the study: A couple of women and a few men aged 18 to 49 served as donors.

Splitting the CD4+ cells yielded a CD45RA+ naive subset and a CD45RA-negative memory subset. The protocol was immunoSEQ multiplex PCR, while the TCRdb copy is restricted to in-frame clones and leaves out a portion. The sample yields more than 1.2 million clones, approximately 98.5% seen once. V shed 6 bases and J 9 bases; nucleotides not matched to a gene: 14. This CDR3 is built from 15 residues. Per germline, CDR1 MNHEY and CDR2 SVGAGI. The sequenced sample consisted of naive CD4+ T cells sorted from blood. Subset specified: CD45RA+ positively selected. The TCR sequence derives from a man aged 30 to 45 in good health. This chain links TRBV6-5 with TRBJ2-1; TRBD2 matches 7 bases. The CDR3 sequence: CASRSPGREAGEQFF. The CDR3 DNA reads TGTGCCAGCAGATCCCCAGGGAGGGAAGCTGGTGAGCAGTTCTTC.